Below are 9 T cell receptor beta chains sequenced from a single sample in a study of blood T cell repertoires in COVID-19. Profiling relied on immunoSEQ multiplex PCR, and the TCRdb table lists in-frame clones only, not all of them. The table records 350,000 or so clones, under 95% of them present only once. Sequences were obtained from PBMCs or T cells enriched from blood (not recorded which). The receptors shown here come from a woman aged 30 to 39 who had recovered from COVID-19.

The CDR3 protein is CASRRQGGQFF. The CDR3 coding sequence is TGTGCCAGCAGGAGACAGGGAGGGCAGTTCTTC. The chain employs TRBV6-5 and TRBJ2-1, with a possible D match to TRBD1 (7 bases). The CDR3 covers 11 residues. Trimming left V 6 bases short and J 12 bases short, with 12 bases between. CDR1 is MNHEY, CDR2 SVGAGI, per germline.

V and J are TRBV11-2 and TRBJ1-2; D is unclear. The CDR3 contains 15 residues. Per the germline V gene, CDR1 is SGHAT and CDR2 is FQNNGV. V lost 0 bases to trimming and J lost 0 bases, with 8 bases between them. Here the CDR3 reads CASSLDRVSNYGYTF. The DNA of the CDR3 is TGTGCCAGCAGCTTAGATCGGGTCTCTAACTATGGCTACACCTTC.

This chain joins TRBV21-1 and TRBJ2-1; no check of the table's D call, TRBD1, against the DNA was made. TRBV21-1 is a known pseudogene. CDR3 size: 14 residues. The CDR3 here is CASSRVTGVNEQFF. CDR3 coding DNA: TGTGCCAGCAGCAGGGTCACAGGAGTCAATGAGCAGTTCTTC.

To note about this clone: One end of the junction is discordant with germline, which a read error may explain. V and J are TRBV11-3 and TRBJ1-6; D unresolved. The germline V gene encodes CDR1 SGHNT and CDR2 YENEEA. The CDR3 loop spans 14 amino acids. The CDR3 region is CASSLVSANSPFHF. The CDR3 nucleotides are TGTGCCAGCAGCTTAGTGTCCGCGAATTCACCCTTCCACTTT.

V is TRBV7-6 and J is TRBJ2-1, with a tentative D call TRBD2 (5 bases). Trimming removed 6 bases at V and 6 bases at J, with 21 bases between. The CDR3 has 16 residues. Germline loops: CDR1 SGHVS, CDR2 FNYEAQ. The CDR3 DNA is TGTGCCAGCAGTACCCCCCTGAGGACTTTATGCAATGAGCAGTTCTTC. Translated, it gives CASSTPLRTLCNEQFF.

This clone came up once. This chain's CDR3 is CASSLYRENEQFF. In nucleotides, the CDR3 is TGTGCCAGCAGCTTGTATCGCGAGAATGAGCAGTTCTTC. This chain joins TRBV5-5 and TRBJ2-1, with D unresolved. CDR3 length: 13 amino acids. Germline V gene data show CDR1 as SGHKS and CDR2 as YYEKEE (reference sequence). V was clipped by 1 base and J by 7 bases, with 9 bases between them.

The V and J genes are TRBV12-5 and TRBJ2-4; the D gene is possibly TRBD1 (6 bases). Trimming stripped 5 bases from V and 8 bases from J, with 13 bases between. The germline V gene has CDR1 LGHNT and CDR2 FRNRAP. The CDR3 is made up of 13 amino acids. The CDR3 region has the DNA TGTGCTAGTGGTGTACAGGGAGCGGACATTCAGTACTTC. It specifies CASGVQGADIQYF.

CDR3 sequence (DNA): TGTGCCAGCAGACCCTCTAGCGGCGGCACAGATACGCAGTATTTT. Its protein is CASRPSSGGTDTQYF. The chain is built from TRBV6-5 and TRBJ2-3; 7 bases map to TRBD2. Germline V gene sequence: CDR1 MNHEY, CDR2 SVGAGI. The CDR3 has 15 residues. The V segment lost 6 bases and the J segment 1 base; nucleotides outside the gene matches: 7.

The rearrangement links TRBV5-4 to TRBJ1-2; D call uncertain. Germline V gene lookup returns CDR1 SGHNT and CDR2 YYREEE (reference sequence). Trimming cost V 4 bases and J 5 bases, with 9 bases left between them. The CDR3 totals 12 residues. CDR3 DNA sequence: TGTGCCAGCAGCGCGGACTCTTATGGCTACACCTTC. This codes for CASSADSYGYTF.